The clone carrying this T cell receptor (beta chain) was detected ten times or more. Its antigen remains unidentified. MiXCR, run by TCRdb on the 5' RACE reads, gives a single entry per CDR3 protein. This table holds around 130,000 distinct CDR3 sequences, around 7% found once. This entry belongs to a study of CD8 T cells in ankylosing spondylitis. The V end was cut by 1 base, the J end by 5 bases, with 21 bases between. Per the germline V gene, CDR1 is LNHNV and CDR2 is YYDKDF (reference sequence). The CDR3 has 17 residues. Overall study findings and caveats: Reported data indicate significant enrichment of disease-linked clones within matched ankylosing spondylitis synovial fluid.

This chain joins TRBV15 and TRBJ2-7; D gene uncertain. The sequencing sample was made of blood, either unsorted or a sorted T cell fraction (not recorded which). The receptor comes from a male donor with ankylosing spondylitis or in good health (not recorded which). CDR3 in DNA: TGTGCCACCAGCAGAGCTCAAACCGGCAGGACGGTCAACGAGCAGTACTTC. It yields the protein CATSRAQTGRTVNEQYF.